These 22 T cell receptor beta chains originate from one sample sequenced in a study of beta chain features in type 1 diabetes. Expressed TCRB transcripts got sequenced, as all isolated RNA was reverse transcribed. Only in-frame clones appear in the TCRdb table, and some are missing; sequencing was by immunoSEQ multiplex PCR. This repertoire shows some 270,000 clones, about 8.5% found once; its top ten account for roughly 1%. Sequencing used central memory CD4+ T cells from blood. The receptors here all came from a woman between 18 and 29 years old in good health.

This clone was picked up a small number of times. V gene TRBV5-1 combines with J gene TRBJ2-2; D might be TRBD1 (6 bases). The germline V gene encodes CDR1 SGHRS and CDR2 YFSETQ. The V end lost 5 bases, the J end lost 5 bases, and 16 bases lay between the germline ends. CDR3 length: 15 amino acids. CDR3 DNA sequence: TGCGCCAGCAGACCCTGGACAGAACAAACCGGGGAGCTGTTTTTT. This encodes CASRPWTEQTGELFF.

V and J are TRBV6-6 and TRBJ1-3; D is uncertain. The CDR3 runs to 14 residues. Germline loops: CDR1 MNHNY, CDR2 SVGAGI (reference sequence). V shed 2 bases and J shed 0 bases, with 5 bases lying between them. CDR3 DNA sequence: TGTGCCAGCAGTTACCCAACCTCTGGAAACACCATATATTTT. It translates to CASSYPTSGNTIYF.

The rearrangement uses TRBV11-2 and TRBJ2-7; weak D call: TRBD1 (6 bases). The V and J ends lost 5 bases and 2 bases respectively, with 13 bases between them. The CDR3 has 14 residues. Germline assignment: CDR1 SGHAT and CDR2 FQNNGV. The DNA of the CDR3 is TGTGCCAGCAGCCAGACAGGTCCGGCCTACGAGCAGTACTTC. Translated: CASSQTGPAYEQYF.

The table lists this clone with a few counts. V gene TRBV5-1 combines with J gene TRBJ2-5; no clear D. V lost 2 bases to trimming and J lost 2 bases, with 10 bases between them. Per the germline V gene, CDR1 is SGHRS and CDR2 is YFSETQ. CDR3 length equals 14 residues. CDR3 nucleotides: TGCGCCAGCAGCTTAGGTGGCGGACAAGAGACCCAGTACTTC. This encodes CASSLGGGQETQYF.

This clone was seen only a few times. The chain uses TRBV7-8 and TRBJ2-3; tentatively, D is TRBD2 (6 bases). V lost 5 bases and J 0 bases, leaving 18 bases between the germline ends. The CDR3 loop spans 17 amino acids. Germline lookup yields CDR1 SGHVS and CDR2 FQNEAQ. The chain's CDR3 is CASSPRSASASTDTQYF. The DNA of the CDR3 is TGTGCCAGCAGCCCCCGTTCGGCTAGCGCTAGCACAGATACGCAGTATTTT. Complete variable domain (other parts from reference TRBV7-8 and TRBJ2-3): GAGVSQSPRYKVAKRGQDVALRCDPISGHVSLFWYQQALGQGPEFLTYFQNEAQLDKSGLPSDRFFAERPEGSVSTLKIQRTQQEDSAVYLCASSPRSASASTDTQYFGPGTRLTVL.

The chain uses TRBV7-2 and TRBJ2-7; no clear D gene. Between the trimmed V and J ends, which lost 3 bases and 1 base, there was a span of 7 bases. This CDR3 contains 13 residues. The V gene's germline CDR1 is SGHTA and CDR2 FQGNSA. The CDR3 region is CASSFAESYEQYF. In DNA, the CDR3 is TGTGCCAGCAGCTTTGCGGAGTCCTACGAGCAGTACTTC.

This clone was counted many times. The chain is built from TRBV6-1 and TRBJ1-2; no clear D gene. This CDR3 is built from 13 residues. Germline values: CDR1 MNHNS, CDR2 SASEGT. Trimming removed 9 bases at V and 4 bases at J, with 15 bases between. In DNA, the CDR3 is TGTGCCAGTAGTACGCAGAACAGCTATGGCTACACCTTC. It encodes CASSTQNSYGYTF.

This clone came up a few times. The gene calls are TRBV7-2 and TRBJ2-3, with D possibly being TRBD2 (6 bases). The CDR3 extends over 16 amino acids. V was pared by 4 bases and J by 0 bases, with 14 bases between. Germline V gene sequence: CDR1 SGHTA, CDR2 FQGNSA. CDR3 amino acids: CASSSWGESSTDTQYF. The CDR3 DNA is TGTGCCAGCAGCTCATGGGGGGAGTCTAGCACAGATACGCAGTATTTT.

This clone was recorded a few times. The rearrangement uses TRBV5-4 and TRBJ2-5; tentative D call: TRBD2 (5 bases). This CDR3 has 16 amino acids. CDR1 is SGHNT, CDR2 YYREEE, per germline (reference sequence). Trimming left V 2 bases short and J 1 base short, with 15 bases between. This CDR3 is CASSFSSRSGQETQYF. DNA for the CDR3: TGTGCCAGCAGCTTTAGCAGCAGGAGCGGCCAAGAGACCCAGTACTTC.

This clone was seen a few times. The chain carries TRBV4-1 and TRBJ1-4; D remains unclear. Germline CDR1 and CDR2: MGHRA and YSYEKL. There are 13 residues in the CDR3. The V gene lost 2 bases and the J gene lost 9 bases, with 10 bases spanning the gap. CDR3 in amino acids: CASSQHEKQKLFF. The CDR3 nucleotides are TGCGCCAGCAGCCAACACGAGAAGCAAAAACTGTTTTTT.

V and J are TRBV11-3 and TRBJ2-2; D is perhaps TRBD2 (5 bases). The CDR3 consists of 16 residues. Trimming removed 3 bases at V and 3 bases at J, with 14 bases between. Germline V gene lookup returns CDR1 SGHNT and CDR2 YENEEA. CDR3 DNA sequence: TGTGCCAGCAGCTTTTCGGCCGGCGGGTACACCGGGGAGCTGTTTTTT. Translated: CASSFSAGGYTGELFF.

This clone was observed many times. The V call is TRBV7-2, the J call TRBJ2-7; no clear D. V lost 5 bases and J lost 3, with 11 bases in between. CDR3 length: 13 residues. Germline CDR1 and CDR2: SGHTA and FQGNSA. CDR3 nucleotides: TGTGCCAGCAGCCATTCCCCGGTCTACGAGCAGTACTTC. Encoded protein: CASSHSPVYEQYF.

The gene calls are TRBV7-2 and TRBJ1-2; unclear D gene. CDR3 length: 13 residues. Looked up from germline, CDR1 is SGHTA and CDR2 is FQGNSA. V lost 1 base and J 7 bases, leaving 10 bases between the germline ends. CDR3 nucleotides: TGTGCCAGCAGCTTAGAAGGCAGAAGTGGCTACACCTTC. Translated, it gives CASSLEGRSGYTF. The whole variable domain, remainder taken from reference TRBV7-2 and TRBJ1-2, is GAGVSQSPSNKVTEKGKDVELRCDPISGHTALYWYRQSLGQGLEFLIYFQGNSAPDKSGLPSDRFSAERTGGSVSTLTIQRTQQEDSAVYLCASSLEGRSGYTFGSGTRLTVV.

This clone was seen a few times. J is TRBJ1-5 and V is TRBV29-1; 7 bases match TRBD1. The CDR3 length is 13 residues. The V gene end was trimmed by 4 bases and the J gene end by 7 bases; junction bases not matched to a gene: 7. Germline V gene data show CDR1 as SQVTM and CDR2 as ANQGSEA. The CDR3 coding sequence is TGCAGCGTTGGCGGACAGGCGGAGCAGCCCCAGCATTTT. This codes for CSVGGQAEQPQHF. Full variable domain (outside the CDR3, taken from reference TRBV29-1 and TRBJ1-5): SAVISQKPSRDICQRGTSLTIQCQVDSQVTMMFWYRQQPGQSLTLIATANQGSEATYESGFVIDKFPISRPNLTFSTLTVSNMSPEDSSIYLCSVGGQAEQPQHFGDGTRLSIL.

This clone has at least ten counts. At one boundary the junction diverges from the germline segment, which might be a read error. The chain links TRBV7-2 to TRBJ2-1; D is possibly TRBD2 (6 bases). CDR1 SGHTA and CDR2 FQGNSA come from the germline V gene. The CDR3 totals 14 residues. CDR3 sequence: CASSSRGSSNEQFF. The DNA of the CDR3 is TGTGCCAGCAGCTCCCGGGGGTCCTCCAATGAGCAGTTCTTC.

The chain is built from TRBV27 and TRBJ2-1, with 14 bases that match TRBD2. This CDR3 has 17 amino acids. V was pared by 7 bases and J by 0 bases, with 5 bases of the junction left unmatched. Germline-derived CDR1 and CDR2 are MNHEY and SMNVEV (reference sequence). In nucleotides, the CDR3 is TGTGCCAGCACTAGGACTAGCGGGAGGAGCTCCTACAATGAGCAGTTCTTC. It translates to CASTRTSGRSSYNEQFF.

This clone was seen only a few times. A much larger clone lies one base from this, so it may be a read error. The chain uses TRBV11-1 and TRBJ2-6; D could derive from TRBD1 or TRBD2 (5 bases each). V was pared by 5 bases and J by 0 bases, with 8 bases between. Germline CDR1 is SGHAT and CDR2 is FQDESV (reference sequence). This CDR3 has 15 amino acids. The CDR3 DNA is TGTGCCAGCAGCGGGACGTACTCTGGGGCCAACGTCCTGACTTTC. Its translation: CASSGTYSGANVLTF.

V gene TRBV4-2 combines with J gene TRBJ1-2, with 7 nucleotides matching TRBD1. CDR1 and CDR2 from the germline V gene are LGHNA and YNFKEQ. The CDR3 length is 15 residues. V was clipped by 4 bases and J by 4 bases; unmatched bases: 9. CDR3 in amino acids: CASSLGTTGSYGYTF. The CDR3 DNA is TGTGCCAGCAGCCTAGGAACGACAGGGAGCTATGGCTACACCTTC.

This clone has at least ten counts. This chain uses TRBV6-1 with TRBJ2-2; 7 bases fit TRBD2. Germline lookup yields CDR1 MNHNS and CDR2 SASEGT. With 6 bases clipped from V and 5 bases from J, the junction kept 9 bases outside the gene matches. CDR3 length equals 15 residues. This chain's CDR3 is CASSRSGGTTGELFF. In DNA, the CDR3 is TGTGCCAGCAGCCGTTCCGGGGGGACTACCGGGGAGCTGTTTTTT.

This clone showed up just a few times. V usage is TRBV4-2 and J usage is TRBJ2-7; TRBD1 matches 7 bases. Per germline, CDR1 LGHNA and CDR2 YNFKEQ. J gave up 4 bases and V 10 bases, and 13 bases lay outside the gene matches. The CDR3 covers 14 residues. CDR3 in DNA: TGTGCCAACTTACTAGACAGGGTCCCTTACGAGCAGTACTTC. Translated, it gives CANLLDRVPYEQYF.

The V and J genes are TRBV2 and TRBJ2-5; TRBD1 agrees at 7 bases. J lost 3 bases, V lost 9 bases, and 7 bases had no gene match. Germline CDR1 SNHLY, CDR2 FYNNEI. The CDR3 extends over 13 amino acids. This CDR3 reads CASESGTEETQYF. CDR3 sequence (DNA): TGTGCCAGTGAATCCGGGACAGAAGAGACCCAGTACTTC.

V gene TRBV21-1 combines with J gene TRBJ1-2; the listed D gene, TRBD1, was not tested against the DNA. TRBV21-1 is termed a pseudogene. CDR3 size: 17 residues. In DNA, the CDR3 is TGTGCCAGCAGCAAAGAGGAAAGGTTAGGCGACAGTTGCGGCTACACCTTC. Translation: CASSKEERLGDSCGYTF.